Detailed here is one T cell receptor beta chain. The antigen remains unidentified. Among the donors, all were healthy bone marrow donors. This CDR3 has 16 residues. From germline, CDR1 is SGHDN and CDR2 FVKESK. The ends lost 4 bases at V and 2 bases at J; junction bases unmatched: 5. PCR employed 60 Vbeta and 13 Jbeta primers. Original processing methods: Some 11 million of the roughly 80 million unique TCR beta chains counted in a later analysis were shared. Here immunoSEQ multiplex PCR was the method, and the copy in TCRdb shows in-frame clones only, minus some. From that table come the V and J calls and clone size; the DNA was used to work out D and trimming. The repertoire includes 200,000 or so clones, roughly 81% of them detected once, and approximately 2.1% sits in the top ten. This sample was taken from a study of cytomegalovirus exposure and HLA in healthy donors. Study observations and caveats: Earlier analysis yielded a pattern in which most TCR beta V segments were productive about 87% or about 30% of the time. Sequencing likely produced, as an artifact, a cluster of highly shared sequence variants.

This sequence joins TRBV14 and TRBJ2-2, with 9 bases fitting TRBD1. The sample was PBMCs. This clonotype originated in a woman aged 25 to 39 in good health and CMV-seropositive. The CDR3: CASSPLGQGNTGELFF. The CDR3 DNA reads as TGTGCCAGCAGCCCTTTGGGACAGGGAAACACCGGGGAGCTGTTTTTT.